This T cell receptor (beta chain) is from a study of blood T cell repertoires in COVID-19. About the study: The samples span acute and convalescent COVID-19 from the United States, Italy and Spain. PBMCs, B-cell-depleted T cells, or T cells were the source of the cDNA or gDNA that made up the material.

As handled by the study authors: Reference gene primers were amplified, and this amplification served to estimate nucleated cell counts. Clones were read by immunoSEQ multiplex PCR, and TCRdb kept only the in-frame ones, dropping some. Clone size and the V and J calls come from that table; the DNA yielded D and trimming. The sample shows around 200,000 clones, about four fifths of them seen only once. The ends were cut back, 5 bases at V and 4 bases at J, with 14 bases in the middle. Germline CDR1 reads SEHNR; CDR2 reads FQNEAQ (reference sequence). There are 15 residues in the CDR3. The TCR originated in a middle-aged woman with active or convalescent COVID-19. Sequencing was carried out using peripheral blood. The chain uses TRBV7-9 and TRBJ1-4, with D perhaps TRBD1 (5 bases). CDR3 sequence: CASSPGRDLNEKLFF. DNA for the CDR3: TGTGCCAGCAGCCCCGGGCGGGACCTTAATGAAAAACTGTTTTTT.